This T cell receptor (beta chain) was found in a study of tissue T cells after allogeneic stem cell transplantation (dated by TCRdb to 2021 to 2024). Looking at the study overall: TCR beta repertoires were profiled across many tissues obtained from research autopsies of patients with and without GVHD, as well as in mouse models of GVHD. The human arm was conducted as a prospective observational study, and neither blinding nor randomization was performed. Broader findings and caveats from the paper: Only a few T cell clones appeared in more than one patient, yet motif-based clustering showed tissue-specific repertoire signatures that were shared between patients. Within patients, how anatomically similar tissues were was a major factor shaping TCR repertoire composition, regardless of disease or transplant status. In both patients and mice, T cells from blood and spleen covered only a limited part of the TCR repertoire found in tissues. A small and clinically heterogeneous patient cohort was studied, and sampling depth was acknowledged as a limitation. The study did not establish which tissue TCRs were alloreactive or antigen-specific, and some clones may have been host cells that persisted.

With respect to this clone: What antigen it recognizes has not been identified. Being a mouse receptor, it is described with mouse gene labels and germline sequences. The CDR3 end falls 1 residue outside the read, so it is completed with the germline J gene.

According to the study, the label for this sample's time point signals: mouse harvest day 7 after allogeneic transplant. Each mouse graft, delivered by tail vein injection, combined 10^6 splenic CD5+ T cells with 10^7 T-cell-depleted bone marrow cells. A major MHC-mismatch B6 (H2b) into BALB/c (H2d) model was used to model mouse GVHD, and tissues were profiled at day 7 or 14. Mouse tissues and retro-orbital blood were harvested on day 7 or 14 post-transplant using separate sterile tools per animal; livers were flushed beforehand. Before genomic DNA isolation with the DNeasy Blood & Tissue Kit, mouse tissues were minced using razor blades in buffered saline. The CDR3 runs 15 residues from the cysteine to the phenylalanine. Part of the CDR3 DNA is given, 42 bases translated from base 1. CDR1 KGHPV and CDR2 FQNQEV were looked up in the germline V gene (reference sequence). V has 4 bases trimmed and J has 0 bases trimmed; junction bases matching no gene number 1.

Library method: the immunoSEQ multiplex PCR assay. TCRbeta CDR3 sequencing was done by Adaptive Biotechnologies at survey depth, reporting CDR3 sequences, V/J genes, productive frequency and template counts. TCR beta CDR3 regions were amplified from genomic DNA rather than RNA. Per the authors' processing: Pairwise repertoire overlap between tissues was quantified with Jensen-Shannon divergence, where 1 means complete divergence and 0 identical. Tissues were clustered by single-linkage agglomerative hierarchical clustering of pairwise JSD values, and the clustering results were displayed as dendrograms. GLIPH2 was run on all patient samples with simulation_depth 1000, kmer_min_depth 3, cdr3_length_cutoff 8, keeping groups with more than two unique CDR3s. A standardized tissue-overlap score was calculated by extrapolating Jaccard GLIPH-group overlap across patients to a standard repertoire size of 1000 clones. To look at how diversity was associated with clinical or experimental variables, linear mixed-effect models were used, with tissue treated as a fixed effect and individual treated as a random effect. Not all clones reach the TCRdb copy of this immuneACCESS table, which keeps in-frame sequences only. Checked studies attribute under half of the gap to unresolved V genes and leave the rest unexplained. The DNA was the basis for D and trimming; V, J and clone size are from that table. The sample table holds about 8,200 clones, of which around 40% were seen once. The ten biggest clones cover 2% to 2.5% of the sample.

The TCR was taken from a female BALB/c mouse given C57BL/6 T cells with graft-versus-host disease after an allogeneic hematopoietic cell transplant. Material for sequencing was skin. The V and J segments used are TRBV26 and TRBJ2-3; TRBD1 fits 10 bases in the junction. CDR3 bases read: TGTGCCAGCAGTCGACAGGGGGCAAGTGCAGAAACGCTGTAT. This translates into CASSRQGASAETLY. The full CDR3 sequence reads CASSRQGASAETLYF.